This entry features one TCR beta chain sequence. Its cognate antigen is unknown. The germline V gene has CDR1 ENHRY and CDR2 SYGVKD. With 8 bases removed from V and 2 bases from J, the gap between germline ends came to 9 bases. The CDR3 has 13 residues. The data are from a study of cytomegalovirus exposure and HLA in healthy donors. Study results and caveats: Researchers reported that three CMV-associated chains were confirmed in vitro as CMV antigen-specific. A previous analysis found most TCR beta V segments productive roughly 87% or roughly 30% of the time. Researchers reported from a later analysis that most CMV-associated TCR beta chains appeared HLA-restricted. Some V segments, TRBV6-2 and TRBV6-3 among them, were indistinguishable and were therefore excluded.

PCR amplification relied on 60 Vbeta primers (plus 13 Jbeta primers). Clones were read by immunoSEQ multiplex PCR, and TCRdb kept only the in-frame ones, dropping some. Found here are fewer than 95,000 clones, around 72% of them singletons; the top ten hold 15% to 20%. Sequenced input: PBMCs. V is TRBV10-3 and J is TRBJ2-2, with D uncertain. The sequence derives from a middle-aged woman in good health and CMV-seropositive. The CDR3 DNA reads as TGTGCCATCGGCCAATATAACACCGGGGAGCTGTTTTTT. Its protein product is CAIGQYNTGELFF.